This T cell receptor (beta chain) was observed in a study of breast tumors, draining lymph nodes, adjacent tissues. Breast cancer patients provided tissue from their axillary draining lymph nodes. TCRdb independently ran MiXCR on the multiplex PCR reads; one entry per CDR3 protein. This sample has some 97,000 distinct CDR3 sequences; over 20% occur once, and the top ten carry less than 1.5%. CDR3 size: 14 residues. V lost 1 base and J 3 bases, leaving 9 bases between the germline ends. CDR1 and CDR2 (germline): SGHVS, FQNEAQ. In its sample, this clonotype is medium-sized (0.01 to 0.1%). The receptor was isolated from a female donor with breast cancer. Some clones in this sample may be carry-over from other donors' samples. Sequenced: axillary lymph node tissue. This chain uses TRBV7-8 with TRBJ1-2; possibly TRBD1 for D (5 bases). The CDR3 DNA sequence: TGTGCCAGCAGCTTAGGGGCGGGGCACTATGGCTACACCTTC. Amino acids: CASSLGAGHYGYTF.